Sequencing of this T cell receptor (beta chain) was carried out in a study of molecular identifiers for immune sequencing clone quantification. Study-wide points: One million naive cells reportedly did not prevent detection of spiked Jurkat TCR RNA from one cell.

Comments on this clonotype: The antigen is undetermined.

TCR libraries were built in bulk with a published protocol and specific TCR primers. MiXCR, run by TCRdb on the PCR reads, gives a single entry per CDR3 protein. The table includes around 470,000 distinct CDR3 sequences, around 23% detected once. V dropped 7 bases and J dropped 4; count of bases not matched to a gene: 6. The CDR3 runs to 14 residues. This TCR came from a human donor in good health. Some libraries in this study had Jurkat cell RNA spiked in. The chain uses TRBV12-3 or TRBV12-4 and TRBJ2-3; TRBD2 aligns across 9 bases. Sequencing used naive CD8+ T cells from blood, with Jurkat cell RNA spiked in. Stated subset: FACS-sorted CD8+CD4-CCR7+CD45RA+ naive T cells. The CDR3 bases are TGTGCCAGCACCGGGGGGACTAGCTCAGATACGCAGTATTTT. Translated: CASTGGTSSDTQYF.